The next 2 T cell receptor beta chains were all read from a single sample in a study of CD8 T cells in Susac syndrome. RNA totalling about 0.45 to 1 ug underwent reverse transcription with random hexamers. TCRdb reprocessed the immunoSEQ multiplex PCR reads via MiXCR and lists one record per CDR3 protein. The sample has some 240,000 distinct CDR3 sequences, 90% to 96% seen once. Sequenced material: CD4+ T cells from PBMCs. All receptors come from a human donor with Susac syndrome.

V usage is TRBV12-3 or TRBV12-4 and J usage is TRBJ2-6, with D unclear. The CDR3 length is 13 residues. Trimming pared 7 bases from V and 0 bases from J, leaving 4 bases between. In DNA form, the CDR3 reads TGTGCCAGCACCATCTCTGGGGCCAACGTCCTGACTTTC. Translating gives CASTISGANVLTF.

The V gene is TRBV28, the J gene TRBJ1-2; 8 nucleotides match TRBD1. CDR3 length equals 14 residues. Germline lookup yields CDR1 MDHEN and CDR2 SYDVKM. Unmatched junction bases numbered 9, after V lost 7 bases and J lost 5 bases. The CDR3 bases are TGTGCCAGCACTCCCCTCGGACAGGGATATGGCTACACCTTC. Residues: CASTPLGQGYGYTF.